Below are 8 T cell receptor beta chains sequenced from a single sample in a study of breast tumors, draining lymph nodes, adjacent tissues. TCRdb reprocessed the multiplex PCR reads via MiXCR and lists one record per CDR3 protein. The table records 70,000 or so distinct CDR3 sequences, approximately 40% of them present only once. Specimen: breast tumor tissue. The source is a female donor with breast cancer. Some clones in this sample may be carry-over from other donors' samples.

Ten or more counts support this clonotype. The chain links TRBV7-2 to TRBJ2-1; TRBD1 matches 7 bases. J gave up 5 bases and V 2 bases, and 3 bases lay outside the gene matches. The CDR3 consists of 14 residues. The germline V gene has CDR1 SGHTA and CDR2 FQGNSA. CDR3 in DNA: TGTGCCAGCAGCTTAAGACAGGGCCACAATGAGCAGTTCTTC. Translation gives CASSLRQGHNEQFF.

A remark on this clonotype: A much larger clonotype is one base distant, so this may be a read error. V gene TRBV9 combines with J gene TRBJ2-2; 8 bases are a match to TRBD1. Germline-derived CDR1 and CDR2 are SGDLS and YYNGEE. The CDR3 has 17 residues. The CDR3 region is CAGSVPQGEIHTGELFF. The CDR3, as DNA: TGTGCCGGCAGCGTACCACAGGGGGAGATTCACACCGGGGAGCTGTTTTTT.

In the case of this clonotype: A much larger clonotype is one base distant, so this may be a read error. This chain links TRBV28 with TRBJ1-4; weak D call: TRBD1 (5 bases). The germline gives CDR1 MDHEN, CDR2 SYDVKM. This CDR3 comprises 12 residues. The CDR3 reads CASRGTLEELFF. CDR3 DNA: TGTGCCAGCAGGGGGACCCTTGAAGAACTGTTTTTT. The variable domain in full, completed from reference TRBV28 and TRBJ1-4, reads DVKVTQSSRYLVKRTGEKVFLECVQDMDHENMFWYRQDPGLGLRLIYFSYDVKMKEKGDIPEGYSVSREKKERFSLILESASTNQTSMYLCASRGTLEELFFGSGTQLSVL.

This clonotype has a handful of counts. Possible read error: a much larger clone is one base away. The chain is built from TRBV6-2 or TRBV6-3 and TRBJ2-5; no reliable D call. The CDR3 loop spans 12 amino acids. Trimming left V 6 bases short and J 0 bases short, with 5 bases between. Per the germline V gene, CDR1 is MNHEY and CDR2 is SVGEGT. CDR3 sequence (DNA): TGTGCCAGCAGCCGGAACCAAGAGACCCAGTACTTC. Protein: CASSRNQETQYF.

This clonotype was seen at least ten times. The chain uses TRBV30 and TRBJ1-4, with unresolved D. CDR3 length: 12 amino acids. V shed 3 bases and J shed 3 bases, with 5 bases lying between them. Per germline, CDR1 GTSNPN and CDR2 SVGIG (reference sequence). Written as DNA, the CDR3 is TGTGCCTGGAGGGTTCCTAATGAAAAACTGTTTTTT. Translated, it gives CAWRVPNEKLFF.

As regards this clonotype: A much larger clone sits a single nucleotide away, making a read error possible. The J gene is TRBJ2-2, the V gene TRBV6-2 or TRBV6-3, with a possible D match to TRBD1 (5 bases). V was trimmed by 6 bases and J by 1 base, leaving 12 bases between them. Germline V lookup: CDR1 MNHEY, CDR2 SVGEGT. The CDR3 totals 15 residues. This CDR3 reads CASRPGQGNTGELFF. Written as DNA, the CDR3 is TGTGCCAGCAGGCCCGGCCAGGGGAACACCGGGGAGCTGTTTTTT.

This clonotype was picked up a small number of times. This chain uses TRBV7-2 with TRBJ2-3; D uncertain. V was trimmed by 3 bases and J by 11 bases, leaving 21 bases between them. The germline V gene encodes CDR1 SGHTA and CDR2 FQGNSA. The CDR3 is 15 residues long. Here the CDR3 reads CASSFLGGPYNEQYF. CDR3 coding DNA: TGTGCCAGCAGCTTTCTGGGCGGACCCTACAATGAGCAGTATTTT. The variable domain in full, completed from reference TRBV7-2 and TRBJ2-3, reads GAGVSQSPSNKVTEKGKDVELRCDPISGHTALYWYRQSLGQGLEFLIYFQGNSAPDKSGLPSDRFSAERTGGSVSTLTIQRTQQEDSAVYLCASSFLGGPYNEQYFGPGTRLTVL.

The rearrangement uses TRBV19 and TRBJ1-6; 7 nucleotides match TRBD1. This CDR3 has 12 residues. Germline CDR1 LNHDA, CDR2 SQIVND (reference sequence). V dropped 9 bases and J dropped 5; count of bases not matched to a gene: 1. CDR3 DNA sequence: TGTGCCAGAGGACAGGATAATTCACCCCTCCACTTT. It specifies CARGQDNSPLHF. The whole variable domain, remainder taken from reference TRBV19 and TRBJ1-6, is DGGITQSPKYLFRKEGQNVTLSCEQNLNHDAMYWYRQDPGQGLRLIYYSQIVNDFQKGDIAEGYSVSREKKESFPLTVTSAQKNPTAFYLCARGQDNSPLHFGNGTRLTVT.